The subject of this entry is one TCR beta chain. Measured with immunoSEQ multiplex PCR; TCRdb has only the in-frame clones, and not every one. This table holds tens of thousands of clones, about nine tenths found once. CDR1 is SGHKS, CDR2 YYEKEE, per germline (reference sequence). V was clipped by 4 bases and J by 8 bases, with 12 bases between them. This CDR3 region has 13 residues. This sample is drawn from a study of OX40 agonist ivuxolimab in advanced cancers. This TCR was sampled from an adult with an advanced solid tumor such as melanoma, head and neck, liver or kidney cancer. Here the sequenced sample was CD4+ or CD8+ T cells sorted from blood, taken in a trial of the OX40 agonist ivuxolimab. This chain connects TRBV5-5 to TRBJ1-4, with TRBD1 as a possible D gene (5 bases). The CDR3 region has the DNA TGTGCCAGCAGCCTGTGGGGGGACGAAAAACTGTTTTTT. This codes for CASSLWGDEKLFF.